A single T cell receptor beta chain is shown here with its context. Its antigen is still unknown. Qualities for individual bases were not recorded, and no much larger clone is one base off. TCRbeta CDR3 regions were amplified from genomic DNA by means of the immunoSEQ Assay, a bias-controlled multiplex PCR. As for the authors' bioinformatics: Within the assay, amplification of reference gene primers was used to estimate how many nucleated cells each sample contained. To quantify the absolute abundance of each unique TCRbeta CDR3 rearrangement, sequence reads were collapsed and filtered. Productive Simpson clonality was computed per sample as the square root of Simpson's diversity index over productive rearrangements. What TCRdb holds here is the immuneACCESS table cut down to in-frame rearrangements. Part of the clones is not present; checked against another copy, under half of the missing clones reflect an unresolved V gene, and the others are unexplained. From that table come the V and J calls and clone size; the DNA was used to work out D and trimming. The sample records 60,000 to 75,000 clones, roughly 85% of which are singletons. Approximately 20% of the sample is in the top ten clones.

Each collaborating institution followed its own protocols to collect whole blood in K2EDTA tubes. For TCRbeta analysis, collaborators shipped samples in one of three forms: frozen whole blood, isolated PBMCs, or DNA extracted from either of those sample types. The CDR3 contains 14 residues, cysteine and phenylalanine counted. Of the read, only the CDR3 DNA is kept; its 42 bases are in frame from base 1. Reading the germline V gene gives CDR1 SGHVS and CDR2 FQNEAQ. Unmatched junction bases come to 2, with V trimmed by 3 bases and J by 5 bases. The data originate from a study of blood T cell repertoires in COVID-19 (dated by TCRdb to about 2020). For the wider study: Samples from collaborators originated in the United States, Italy and Spain and spanned both the acute and convalescent phases of COVID-19. The material from the prospective study consisted of cDNA or gDNA derived from T cells, B-cell-depleted T cells, or PBMCs. Deeply sampled blood TCRbeta repertoires from subjects exposed to, actively infected with, or recovered from COVID-19 were included in the dataset. The repertoires were released in a freely available public database meant as a resource for research on the immune response to SARS-CoV-2. Samples were obtained from the ongoing ImmuneRACE study (first 160 participants) and from 1,254 subjects provided by 6 global collaborators. A de-identified subject ID, COVID-19 status, age in years and sex were almost always included in the sample metadata. Where available, HLA class I and class II types were taken from metadata supplied by the sample provider and were not determined by assay-based typing.

The investigation overall reported the following: The quantity of clinical and demographic metadata differed by source and by participant and was supplied without curation.

Material: peripheral blood. This chain is built from TRBV7-8 and TRBJ1-4; TRBD1 agrees with 8 junctional bases. This clonotype was sampled from a human donor in a cohort sampled during active COVID-19. The CDR3 region: CASSLTGENEKLFF. The nucleotide sequence is TGTGCCAGCAGCTTGACAGGGGAAAATGAAAAACTGTTTTTT. The variable domain in full, with residues beyond the CDR3 obtained from the reference TRBV7-8 and TRBJ1-4 genes, is GAGVSQSPRYKVAKRGQDVALRCDPISGHVSLFWYQQALGQGPEFLTYFQNEAQLDKSGLPSDRFFAERPEGSVSTLKIQRTQQEDSAVYLCASSLTGENEKLFFGSGTQLSVL.